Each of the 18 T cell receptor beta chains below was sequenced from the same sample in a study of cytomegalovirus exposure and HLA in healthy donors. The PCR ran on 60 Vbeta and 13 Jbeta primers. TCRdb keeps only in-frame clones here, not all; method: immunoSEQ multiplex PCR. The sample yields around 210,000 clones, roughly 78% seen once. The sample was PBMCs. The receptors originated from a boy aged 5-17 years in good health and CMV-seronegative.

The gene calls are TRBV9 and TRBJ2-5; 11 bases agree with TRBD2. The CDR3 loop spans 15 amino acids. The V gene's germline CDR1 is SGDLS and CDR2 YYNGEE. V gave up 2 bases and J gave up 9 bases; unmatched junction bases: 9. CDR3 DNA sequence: TGTGCCAGCAGCGTTTTAGCGGGGGGGCCTTTGGCCCAGTACTTC. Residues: CASSVLAGGPLAQYF.

This CDR3 is CASSLRGVRTDTQYF. In DNA form, the CDR3 reads TGTGCCAGCAGCCTCAGGGGAGTGAGGACAGATACGCAGTATTTT. This chain uses TRBV11-3 with TRBJ2-3, with D perhaps TRBD1 (6 bases). Trimming shortened V by 5 bases and J by 3 bases, and 15 bases separated the two germline ends. This CDR3 contains 15 residues. The germline CDR1 and CDR2 sequences are SGHNT and YENEEA.

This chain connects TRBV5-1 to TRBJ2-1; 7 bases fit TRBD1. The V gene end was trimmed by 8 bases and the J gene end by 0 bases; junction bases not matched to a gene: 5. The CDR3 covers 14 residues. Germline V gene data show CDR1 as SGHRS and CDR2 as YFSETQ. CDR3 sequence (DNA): TGCGCCAGTAGGGGGCTGAGCTCCTACAATGAGCAGTTCTTC. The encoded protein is CASRGLSSYNEQFF.

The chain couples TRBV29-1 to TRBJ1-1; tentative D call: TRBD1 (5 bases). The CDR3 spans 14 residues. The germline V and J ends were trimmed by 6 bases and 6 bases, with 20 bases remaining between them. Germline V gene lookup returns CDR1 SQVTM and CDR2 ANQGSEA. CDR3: CSVRTYRATPEAFF. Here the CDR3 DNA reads TGCAGCGTCAGGACATATAGGGCCACCCCTGAAGCTTTCTTT.

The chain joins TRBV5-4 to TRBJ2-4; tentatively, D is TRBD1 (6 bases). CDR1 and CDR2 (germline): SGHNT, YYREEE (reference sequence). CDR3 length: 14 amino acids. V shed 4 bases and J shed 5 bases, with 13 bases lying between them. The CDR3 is CASSRGGGENIQYF. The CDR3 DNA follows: TGTGCCAGCAGCCGAGGGGGTGGCGAAAACATTCAGTACTTC.

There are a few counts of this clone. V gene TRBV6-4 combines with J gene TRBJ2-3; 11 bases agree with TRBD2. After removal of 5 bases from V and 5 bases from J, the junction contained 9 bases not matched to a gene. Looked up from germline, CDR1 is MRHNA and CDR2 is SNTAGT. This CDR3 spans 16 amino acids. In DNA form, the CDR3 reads TGTGCCAGCAGTCTTACTAGCGGGAGAGGCGGAGATACGCAGTATTTT. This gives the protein CASSLTSGRGGDTQYF.

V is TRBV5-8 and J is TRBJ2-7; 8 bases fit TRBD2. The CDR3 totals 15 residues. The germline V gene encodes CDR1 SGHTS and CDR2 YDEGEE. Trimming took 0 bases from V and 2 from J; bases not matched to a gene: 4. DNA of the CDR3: TGTGCCAGCAGCTTGGAAGCGGGAGTACCCTACGAGCAGTACTTC. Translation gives CASSLEAGVPYEQYF.

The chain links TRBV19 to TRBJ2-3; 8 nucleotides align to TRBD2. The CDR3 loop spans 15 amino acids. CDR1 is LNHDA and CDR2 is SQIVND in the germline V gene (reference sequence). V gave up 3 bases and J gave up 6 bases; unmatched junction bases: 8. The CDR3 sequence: CASSIRTSRTDTQYF. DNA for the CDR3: TGTGCCAGTAGTATCCGGACTAGCCGTACTGATACGCAGTATTTT.

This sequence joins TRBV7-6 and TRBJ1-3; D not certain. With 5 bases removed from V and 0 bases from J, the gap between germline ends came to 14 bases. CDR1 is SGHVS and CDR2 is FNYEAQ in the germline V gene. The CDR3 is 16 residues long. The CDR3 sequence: CASSTGGRRSGNTIYF. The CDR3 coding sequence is TGTGCCAGCAGCACCGGAGGACGGCGCTCTGGAAACACCATATATTTT.

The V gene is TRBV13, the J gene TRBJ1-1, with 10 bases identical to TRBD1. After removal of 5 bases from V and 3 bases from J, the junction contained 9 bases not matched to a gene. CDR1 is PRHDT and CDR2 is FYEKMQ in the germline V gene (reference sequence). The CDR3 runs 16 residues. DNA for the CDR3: TGTGCCAGCAGCCGAGGGACAGGGGTCGGAGACACTGAAGCTTTCTTT. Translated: CASSRGTGVGDTEAFF.

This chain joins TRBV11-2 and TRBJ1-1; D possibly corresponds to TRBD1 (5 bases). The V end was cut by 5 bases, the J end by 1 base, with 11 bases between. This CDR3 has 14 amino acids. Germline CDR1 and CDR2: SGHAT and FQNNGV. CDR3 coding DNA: TGTGCCAGCAGCCCGACAGTGAGGAACACTGAAGCTTTCTTT. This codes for CASSPTVRNTEAFF.

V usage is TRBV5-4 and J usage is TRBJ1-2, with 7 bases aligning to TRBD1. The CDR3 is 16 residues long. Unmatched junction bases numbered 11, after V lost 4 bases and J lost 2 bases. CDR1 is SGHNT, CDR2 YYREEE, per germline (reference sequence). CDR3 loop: CASSGTGTDENYGYTF. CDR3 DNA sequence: TGTGCCAGCAGCGGCACTGGGACAGATGAAAACTATGGCTACACCTTC. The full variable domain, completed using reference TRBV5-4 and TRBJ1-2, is ETGVTQSPTHLIKTRGQQVTLRCSSQSGHNTVSWYQQALGQGPQFIFQYYREEENGRGNFPPRFSGLQFPNYSSELNVNALELDDSALYLCASSGTGTDENYGYTFGSGTRLTVV.

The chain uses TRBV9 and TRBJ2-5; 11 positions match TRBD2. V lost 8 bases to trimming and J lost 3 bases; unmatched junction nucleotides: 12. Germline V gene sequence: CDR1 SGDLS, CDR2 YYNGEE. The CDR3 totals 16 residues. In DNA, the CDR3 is TGTGCCAGGGAATGGCTACTAGCGGGGGAAAAAGAGACCCAGTACTTC. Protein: CAREWLLAGEKETQYF.

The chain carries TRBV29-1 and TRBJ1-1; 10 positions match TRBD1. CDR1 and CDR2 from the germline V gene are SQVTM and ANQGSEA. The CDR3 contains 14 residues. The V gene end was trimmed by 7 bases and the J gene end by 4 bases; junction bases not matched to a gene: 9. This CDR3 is CSGLRTGGVTEAFF. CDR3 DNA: TGCAGCGGTCTCAGGACAGGGGGTGTCACTGAAGCTTTCTTT.

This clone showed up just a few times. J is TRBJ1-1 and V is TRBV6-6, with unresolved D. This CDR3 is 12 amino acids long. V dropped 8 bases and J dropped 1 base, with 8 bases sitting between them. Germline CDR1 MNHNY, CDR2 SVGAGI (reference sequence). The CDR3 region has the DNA TGTGCCAGCTCCACGGGGAACACTGAAGCTTTCTTT. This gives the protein CASSTGNTEAFF.

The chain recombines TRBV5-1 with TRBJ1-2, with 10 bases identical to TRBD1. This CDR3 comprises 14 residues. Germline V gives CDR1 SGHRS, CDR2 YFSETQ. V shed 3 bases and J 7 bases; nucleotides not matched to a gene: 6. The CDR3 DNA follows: TGCGCCAGCAGCTCGACAGGGGGCGCGGTTGGCTACACCTTC. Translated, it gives CASSSTGGAVGYTF.

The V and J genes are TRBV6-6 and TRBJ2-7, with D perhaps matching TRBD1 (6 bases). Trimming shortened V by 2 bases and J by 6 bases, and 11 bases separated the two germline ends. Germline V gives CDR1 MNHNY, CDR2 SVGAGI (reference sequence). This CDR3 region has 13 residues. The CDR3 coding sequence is TGTGCCAGCAGTTACCGACAGGCTGGCGAGCAGTACTTC. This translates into CASSYRQAGEQYF.

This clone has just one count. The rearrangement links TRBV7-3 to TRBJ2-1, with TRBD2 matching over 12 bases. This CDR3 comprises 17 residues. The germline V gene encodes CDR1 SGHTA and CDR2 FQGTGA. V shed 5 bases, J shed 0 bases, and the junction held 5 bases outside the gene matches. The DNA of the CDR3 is TGTGCCAGCAGCGGACTAGCGGGGAGACTCTCCTACAATGAGCAGTTCTTC. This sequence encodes CASSGLAGRLSYNEQFF.